This TCR beta chain was retrieved from a study of Tregs in tolerant kidney transplant recipients (dated by TCRdb to about 2019). Concerning the study at large: Related donors were used in the transplants with nonmyeloablative bone marrow transplantation, and mixed chimerism was transient in the human trials. TCRbeta sequencing was used in the study to identify donor-specific regulatory T cells before combined kidney and bone marrow transplantation, and the identified cells were then tracked after transplant.

Sequences SGHVS (CDR1) and FNYEAQ (CDR2) are obtained from the germline V gene. Including cysteine and phenylalanine, the CDR3 has 14 amino acids. Of the CDR3's DNA, 33 bases were read; they are in frame from base 1. V is pared back by 5 bases and J by 9 bases, with 14 bases lying between the germline termini. Study-wide findings and limitations: Biological reproducibility was not examined directly, but technical replication error appeared to be minimal. In tolerant patients, donor-specific Tregs expanded more than Tregs overall, which suggests antigen-driven rather than nonspecific expansion. For some patients the PCR primers changed over time, which made it impossible to compare the samples from those patients at the nucleotide level. Expanding Tregs with activated donor B cells appeared to identify the most biologically relevant and donor-specific TCRbeta repertoire. Because the study included only a small number of patients, the results must be confirmed in larger populations and under other immunosuppression protocols.

With respect to this clone: Its antigen remains unidentified. The read ends 3 residues shy of where the CDR3 ends; the end is completed using the germline J gene.

For TCRbeta CDR3 sequencing, genomic DNA was extracted from sorted cells using the QIAGEN DNeasy Blood and Tissue Kit. High-throughput TCRbeta CDR3 sequencing was carried out commercially through immunoSEQ, with PCR amplification with bias correction and internal controls included. Under the source paper's analysis protocol: A unique productive TCRbeta sequence was defined by the CDR3 nucleotide sequence when primers matched, and otherwise by the CDR3 amino acid sequence together with the Vbeta and Jbeta genes. To correct for sorting error, sequences found in more than one sorted population at a frequency ratio of 2:1 or less were discarded, and the remaining shared sequences were assigned to the population with the higher frequency. A sequence was defined as donor-reactive if the sequence was expanded at least 5-fold in CFSE-low cells compared with unstimulated cells and had a frequency of at least 0.01% in CFSE-low cells. Jensen-Shannon divergence, calculated on the top 100 TCRbeta sequences ranked by frequency, was used to quantify repertoire divergence. For any sample with multiple sequencing runs, sorting error was corrected in each run separately before the runs were pooled. TCRdb holds this immuneACCESS table with in-frame rearrangements only. Some clones are missing; in checked studies, unresolved V genes explain under half, and the rest has no known cause. For V, J and clone size, that table is used; D and trimming come from the DNA. This sample's table has entries for approximately 31,000 clones. The leading ten clones occupy about 8.1% of the sample.

The time point label on this specimen signifies: blood sample drawn before combined kidney and bone marrow transplant. Unstimulated Tregs (CD4+CD25+CD127-), CD4+ non-Tregs (CD4+CD25-), CD4 and CD8 cells were FACS-sorted from thawed PBMCs. A few combined kidney and bone marrow transplant recipients from the ITN036ST trial were included as patients, and samples were available only from these trial subjects. Healthy control blood was processed by Ficoll density gradient to PBMCs and cryopreserved; patient PBMCs were collected before and after transplant. This TCR derives from a human donor who received a combined kidney and bone marrow transplant. This receptor chain uses TRBV7-6 and TRBJ1-6; a tentative D match to TRBD1 spans 6 bases. The material was CD8+ T cells from blood, obtained before the transplant. The part of the CDR3 DNA that was read is TGTGCCAGCAGCCCCTCTGGGGGCAGTTCACCC. This translates into CASSPSGGSSP. The entire CDR3 protein reads CASSPSGGSSPLHF.